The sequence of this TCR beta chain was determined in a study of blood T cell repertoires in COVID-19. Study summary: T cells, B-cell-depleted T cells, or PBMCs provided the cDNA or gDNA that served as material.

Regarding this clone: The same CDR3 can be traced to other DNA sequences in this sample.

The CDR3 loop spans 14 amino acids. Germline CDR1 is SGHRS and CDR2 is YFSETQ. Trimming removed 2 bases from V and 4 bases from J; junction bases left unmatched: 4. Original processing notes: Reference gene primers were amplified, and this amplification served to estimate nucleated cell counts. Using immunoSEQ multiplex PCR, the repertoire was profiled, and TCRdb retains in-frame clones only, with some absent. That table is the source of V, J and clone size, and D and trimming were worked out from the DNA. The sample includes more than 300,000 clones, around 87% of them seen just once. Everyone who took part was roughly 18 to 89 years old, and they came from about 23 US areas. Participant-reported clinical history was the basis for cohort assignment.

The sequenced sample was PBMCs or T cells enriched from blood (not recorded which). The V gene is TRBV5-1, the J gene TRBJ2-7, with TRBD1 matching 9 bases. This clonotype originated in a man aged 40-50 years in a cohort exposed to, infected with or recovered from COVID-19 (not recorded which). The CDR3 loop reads CASSLGQGFYEQYF. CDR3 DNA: TGCGCCAGCAGCTTAGGACAGGGGTTTTACGAGCAGTACTTC.